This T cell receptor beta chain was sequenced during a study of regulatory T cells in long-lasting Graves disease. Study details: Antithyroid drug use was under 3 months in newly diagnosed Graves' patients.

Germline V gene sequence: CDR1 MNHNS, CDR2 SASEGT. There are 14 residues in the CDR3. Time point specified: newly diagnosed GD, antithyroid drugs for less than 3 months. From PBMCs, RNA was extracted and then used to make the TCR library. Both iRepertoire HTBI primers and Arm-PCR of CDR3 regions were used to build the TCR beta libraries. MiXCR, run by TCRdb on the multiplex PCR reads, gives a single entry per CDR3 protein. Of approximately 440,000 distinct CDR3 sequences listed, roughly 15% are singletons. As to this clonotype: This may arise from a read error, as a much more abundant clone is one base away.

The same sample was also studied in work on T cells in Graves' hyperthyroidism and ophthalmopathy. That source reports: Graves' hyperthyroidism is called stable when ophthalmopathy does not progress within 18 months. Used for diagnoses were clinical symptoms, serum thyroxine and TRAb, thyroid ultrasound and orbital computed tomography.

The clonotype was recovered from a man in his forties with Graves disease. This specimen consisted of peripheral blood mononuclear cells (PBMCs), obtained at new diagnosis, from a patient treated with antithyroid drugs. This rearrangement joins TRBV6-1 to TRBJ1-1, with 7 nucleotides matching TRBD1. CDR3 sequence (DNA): TGTGCCTGCAGTACGGGACAGCGGAATACTGAAGCTTTCTTT. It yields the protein CACSTGQRNTEAFF.